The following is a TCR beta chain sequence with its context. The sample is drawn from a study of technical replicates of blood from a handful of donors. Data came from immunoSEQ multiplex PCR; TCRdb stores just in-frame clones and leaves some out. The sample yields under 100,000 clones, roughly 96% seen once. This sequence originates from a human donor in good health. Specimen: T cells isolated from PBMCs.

CDR3 in DNA: TGCGCCAGCAGCTTCGGCGGAGGCTCCTACAATGAGCAGTTCTTC. It is translated as CASSFGGGSYNEQFF. The chain is built from TRBV5-1 and TRBJ2-1, with D perhaps matching TRBD2 (5 bases). CDR3 size: 15 residues. V was cut by 2 bases and J by 0 bases, with 9 bases left in between. Germline V CDR1 and CDR2: SGHRS, YFSETQ.